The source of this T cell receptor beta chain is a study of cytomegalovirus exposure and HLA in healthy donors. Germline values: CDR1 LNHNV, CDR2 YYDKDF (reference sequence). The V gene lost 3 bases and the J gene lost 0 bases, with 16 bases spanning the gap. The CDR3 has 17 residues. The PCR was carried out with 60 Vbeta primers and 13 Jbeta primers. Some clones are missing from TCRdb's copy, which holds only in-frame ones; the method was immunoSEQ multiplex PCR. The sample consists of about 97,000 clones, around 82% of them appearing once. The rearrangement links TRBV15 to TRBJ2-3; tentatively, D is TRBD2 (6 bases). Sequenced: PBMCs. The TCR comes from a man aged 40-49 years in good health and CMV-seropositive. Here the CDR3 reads CATSRRLAASSTDTQYF. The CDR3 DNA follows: TGTGCCACCAGCAGGCGATTAGCGGCCTCTAGCACAGATACGCAGTATTTT. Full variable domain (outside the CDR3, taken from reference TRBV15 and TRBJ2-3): DAMVIQNPRYQVTQFGKPVTLSCSQTLNHNVMYWYQQKSSQAPKLLFHYYDKDFNNEADTPDNFQSRRPNTSFCFLDIRSPGLGDTAMYLCATSRRLAASSTDTQYFGPGTRLTVL.